This TCR beta chain is drawn from a study of cytomegalovirus exposure and HLA in healthy donors. The PCR ran on 60 Vbeta and 13 Jbeta primers. Profiled with immunoSEQ multiplex PCR; TCRdb holds only in-frame clones, not every one. The table shows some 98,000 clones, with roughly a tenth occurring only once. Trimming left V 1 base short and J 7 bases short, with 14 bases between. Per germline, CDR1 MGHRA and CDR2 YSYEKL. This CDR3 has 15 residues. The V gene is TRBV4-1, the J gene TRBJ1-5; tentatively, D is TRBD1 (6 bases). The sequenced sample was PBMCs. This TCR was recovered from a man over 45 in good health and CMV-seropositive. The CDR3 region has the DNA TGCGCCAGCAGCCAAGTACCTGGACAGCTACAGCCCCAGCATTTT. Amino acid sequence: CASSQVPGQLQPQHF.